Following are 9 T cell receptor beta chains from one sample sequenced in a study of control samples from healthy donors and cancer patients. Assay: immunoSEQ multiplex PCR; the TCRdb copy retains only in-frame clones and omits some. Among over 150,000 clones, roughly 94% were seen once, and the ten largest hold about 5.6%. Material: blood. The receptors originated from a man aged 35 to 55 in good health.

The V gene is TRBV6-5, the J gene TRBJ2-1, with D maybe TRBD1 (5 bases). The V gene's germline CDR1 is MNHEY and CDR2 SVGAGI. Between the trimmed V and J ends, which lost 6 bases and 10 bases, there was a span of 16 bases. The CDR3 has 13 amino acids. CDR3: CASSRRQGWEQFF. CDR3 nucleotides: TGTGCCAGCAGCCGACGGCAGGGCTGGGAGCAGTTCTTC.

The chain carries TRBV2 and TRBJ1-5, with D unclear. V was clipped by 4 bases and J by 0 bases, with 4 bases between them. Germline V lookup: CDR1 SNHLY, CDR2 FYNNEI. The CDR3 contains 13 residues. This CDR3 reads CASSGGSNQPQHF. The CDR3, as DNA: TGTGCCAGCAGTGGTGGTAGCAATCAGCCCCAGCATTTT.

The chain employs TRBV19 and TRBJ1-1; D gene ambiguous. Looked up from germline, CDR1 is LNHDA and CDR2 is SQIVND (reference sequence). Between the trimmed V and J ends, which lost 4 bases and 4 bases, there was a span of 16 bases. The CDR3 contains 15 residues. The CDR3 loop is CASSSYSASGTEAFF. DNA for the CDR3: TGTGCCAGTAGTAGTTATTCGGCTAGCGGCACTGAAGCTTTCTTT.

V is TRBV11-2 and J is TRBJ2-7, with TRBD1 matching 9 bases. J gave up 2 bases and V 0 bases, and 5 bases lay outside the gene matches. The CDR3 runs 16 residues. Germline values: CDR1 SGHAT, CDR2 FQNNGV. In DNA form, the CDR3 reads TGTGCCAGCAGCTTAGATCTTGGGACAGGGACCTACGAGCAGTACTTC. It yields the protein CASSLDLGTGTYEQYF. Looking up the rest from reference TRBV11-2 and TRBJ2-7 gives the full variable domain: EAGVAQSPRYKIIEKRQSVAFWCNPISGHATLYWYQQILGQGPKLLIQFQNNGVVDDSQLPKDRFSAERLKGVDSTLKIQPAKLEDSAVYLCASSLDLGTGTYEQYFGPGTRLTVT.

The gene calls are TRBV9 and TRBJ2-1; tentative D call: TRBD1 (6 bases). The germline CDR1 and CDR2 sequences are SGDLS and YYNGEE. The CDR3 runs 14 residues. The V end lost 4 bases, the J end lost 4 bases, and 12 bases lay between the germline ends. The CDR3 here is CASSPAGEYNEQFF. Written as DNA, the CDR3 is TGTGCCAGCAGCCCCGCAGGGGAGTACAATGAGCAGTTCTTC.

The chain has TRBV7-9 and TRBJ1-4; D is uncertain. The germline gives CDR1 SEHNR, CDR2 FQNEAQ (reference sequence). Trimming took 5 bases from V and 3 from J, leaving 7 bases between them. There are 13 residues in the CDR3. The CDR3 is CASSGGANEKLFF. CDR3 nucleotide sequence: TGTGCCAGCAGCGGAGGAGCTAATGAAAAACTGTTTTTT.

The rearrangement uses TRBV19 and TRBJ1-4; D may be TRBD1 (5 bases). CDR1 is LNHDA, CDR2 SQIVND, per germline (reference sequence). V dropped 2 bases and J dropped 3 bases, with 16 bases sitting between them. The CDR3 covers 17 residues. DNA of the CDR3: TGTGCCAGTAGTATAAGCGGGTCGGGACTACCTAATGAAAAACTGTTTTTT. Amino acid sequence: CASSISGSGLPNEKLFF.

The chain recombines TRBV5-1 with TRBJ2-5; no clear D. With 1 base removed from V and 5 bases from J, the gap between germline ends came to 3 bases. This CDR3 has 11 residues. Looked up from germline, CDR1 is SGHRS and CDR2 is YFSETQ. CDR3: CASSLSETQYF. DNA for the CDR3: TGCGCCAGCAGCTTGTCCGAGACCCAGTACTTC.

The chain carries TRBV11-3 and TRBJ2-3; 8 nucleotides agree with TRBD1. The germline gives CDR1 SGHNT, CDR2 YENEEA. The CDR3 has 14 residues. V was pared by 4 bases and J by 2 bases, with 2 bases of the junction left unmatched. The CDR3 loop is CASSSGGPTDTQYF. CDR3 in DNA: TGTGCCAGCAGCTCAGGGGGCCCCACAGATACGCAGTATTTT.